This T cell receptor (beta chain) was sequenced in a study of shared clonotypes between healthy human individuals. About this clone itself: Its specificity is not known.

All donors were Caucasian adults living in Nashville, Tennessee. Study results and limitations: Measured sharing among donors was expected to vary with sequencing depth. For naive CD4 cells, 4.5% to 6.5% of clonotypes were shared across a handful of donors.

CDR3 size: 16 residues. CDR1 SGHTA and CDR2 FQGNSA come from the germline V gene. With 2 bases removed from V and 0 bases from J, the gap between germline ends came to 12 bases. Every subset's genomic DNA went evenly onto several immunoSEQ plates. The repertoire was sequenced with immunoSEQ multiplex PCR; TCRdb's copy has only in-frame clones and lacks some. The sample has roughly 1,100,000 clones, around 76% seen once. Sequenced material: memory CD4+ T cells sorted from blood. As for subset: CD45RA-negative fraction. The clonotype comes from a man between 18 and 35 years old in good health. The genes are TRBV7-2 and TRBJ2-3, with D perhaps TRBD2 (6 bases). The CDR3 loop is CASSLTAGQSTDTQYF. CDR3 bases: TGTGCCAGCAGCTTAACGGCGGGGCAGAGCACAGATACGCAGTATTTT.